This passage covers 30 T cell receptor beta chains from one sample sequenced in a study of radiotherapy plus CTLA-4 blockade in lung cancer. Generated by immunoSEQ multiplex PCR, the TCRdb table keeps only in-frame clones and is missing some. The sample lists tens of thousands of clones, 60% to 85% occurring once. Sample: peripheral blood, taken from a patient treated with radiotherapy plus ipilimumab. The receptors were sampled from a human donor with non-small cell lung cancer who had a partial response to radiotherapy plus ipilimumab. Some clones in this sample may be carry-over from other donors' samples.

The J gene is TRBJ2-2, the V gene TRBV7-2; TRBD2 is a possible D gene (5 bases). The V end was cut by 6 bases, the J end by 4 bases, with 18 bases between. From germline, CDR1 is SGHTA and CDR2 FQGNSA. The CDR3 runs 16 residues. CDR3 region: CASRREAVSGTGELFF. CDR3 sequence (DNA): TGTGCCAGCAGACGCGAAGCGGTGTCAGGCACCGGGGAGCTGTTTTTT.

V and J are TRBV7-8 and TRBJ1-1, with TRBD1 identical over 10 bases. V trimming: 4 bases; J trimming: 8 bases; junction bases outside the gene matches: 10. The CDR3 length is 15 residues. Germline V gene sequence: CDR1 SGHVS, CDR2 FQNEAQ. The CDR3 sequence is CASSSILPGQGEAFF. The CDR3 coding sequence is TGTGCCAGCAGCTCAATTTTACCGGGACAGGGGGAAGCTTTCTTT.

The V and J genes are TRBV10-1 and TRBJ2-5; 7 nucleotides align to TRBD1. The J call may be in error: the DNA end matches TRBJ2-7 better. This CDR3 region has 15 residues. Germline assignment: CDR1 WNHNN and CDR2 SYGVQD (reference sequence). This CDR3 reads CAGRETGTDSYEQYF. Here the CDR3 DNA reads TGCGCCGGCCGAGAGACAGGGACGGACTCCTACGAGCAGTACTTC.

This chain connects TRBV4-3 to TRBJ2-6; 9 bases match TRBD1. The CDR3 consists of 18 residues. V was clipped by 1 base and J by 2 bases; unmatched bases: 6. The germline gives CDR1 LGHNA, CDR2 YSLEER. The CDR3: CASSQAPQGAAGANVLTF. The DNA for the CDR3 is TGCGCCAGCAGCCAAGCGCCACAGGGGGCAGCTGGGGCCAACGTCCTGACTTTC.

The gene calls are TRBV28 and TRBJ2-5; the match to TRBD2 covers 10 bases. V dropped 6 bases and J dropped 3; count of bases not matched to a gene: 7. The CDR3 totals 15 residues. CDR1 and CDR2 from the germline V gene are MDHEN and SYDVKM. In nucleotides, the CDR3 is TGTGCCAGCAGCATAGCGGGGGGCGGGGAAGAGACCCAGTACTTC. This codes for CASSIAGGGEETQYF.

This clone appeared a few times. V usage is TRBV29-1 and J usage is TRBJ2-2; 7 bases are a match to TRBD1. CDR3 length: 14 amino acids. Trimming at V came to 4 bases and at J to 1 base, leaving 3 bases not matched to a gene. Germline V gives CDR1 SQVTM, CDR2 ANQGSEA. The CDR3 sequence: CSVARTGNTGELFF. CDR3 DNA: TGCAGCGTTGCGAGGACAGGGAACACCGGGGAGCTGTTTTTT.

The rearrangement joins TRBV20-1 to TRBJ1-1; 9 bases are shared with TRBD1. There are 11 residues in the CDR3. From germline, CDR1 is DFQATT and CDR2 SNEGSKA (reference sequence). V was clipped by 3 bases and J by 12 bases; unmatched bases: 5. CDR3 nucleotides: TGCAGTGCTAGTGGGACAGGGTGGCCTTTCTTT. Protein product: CSASGTGWPFF.

The CDR3 sequence: CASSPRTENYGYTF. Here the CDR3 DNA reads TGTGCCAGCAGCCCCCGGACAGAGAACTATGGCTACACCTTC. The V and J genes are TRBV7-2 and TRBJ1-2; perhaps TRBD1 as D (6 bases). The germline V and J ends were trimmed by 5 bases and 2 bases, with 12 bases remaining between them. This CDR3 comprises 14 residues. Germline CDR1 and CDR2: SGHTA and FQGNSA.

This chain connects TRBV5-5 to TRBJ1-2; D perhaps matches TRBD1 (5 bases). Per germline, CDR1 SGHKS and CDR2 YYEKEE (reference sequence). The CDR3 covers 14 residues. The V end was cut by 6 bases, the J end by 2 bases, with 14 bases between. CDR3 amino acids: CASTRGDSNYGYTF. CDR3 sequence (DNA): TGTGCCAGCACCCGAGGTGACAGCAACTATGGCTACACCTTC.

J is TRBJ2-3 and V is TRBV2; TRBD2 might be the D (6 bases). Germline V gene data show CDR1 as SNHLY and CDR2 as FYNNEI. V was shortened by 4 bases and J by 5 bases, with 19 bases between the two germline ends. The CDR3 is 16 residues long. The CDR3: CASSGWVEGLKDTQYF. DNA for the CDR3: TGTGCCAGCAGTGGATGGGTGGAGGGCCTCAAAGATACGCAGTATTTT.

V gene TRBV5-1 combines with J gene TRBJ2-7, with 8 bases lining up with TRBD1. Trimming cost V 4 bases and J 6 bases; bases outside gene matches: 9. Germline V gene lookup returns CDR1 SGHRS and CDR2 YFSETQ. The CDR3 is 14 amino acids. This CDR3 reads CASSLTGQDSEQYF. CDR3 coding DNA: TGCGCCAGCAGCCTAACGGGACAGGACAGCGAGCAGTACTTC.

The J gene is TRBJ2-7, the V gene TRBV4-1; possible D gene TRBD1, 6 bases. CDR3 length: 15 residues. V was cut by 5 bases and J by 0 bases, with 14 bases left in between. Germline V gene sequence: CDR1 MGHRA, CDR2 YSYEKL. This CDR3 reads CASSDVQGPSYEQYF. The CDR3 DNA reads as TGCGCCAGCAGCGACGTACAGGGCCCCTCCTACGAGCAGTACTTC.

This clone came up once. The V call is TRBV10-3, the J call TRBJ2-1, with 12 bases that match TRBD2. The V gene's germline CDR1 is ENHRY and CDR2 SYGVKD. This CDR3 comprises 15 residues. J was trimmed by 6 bases and V by 7 bases; bases with no gene match: 7. The CDR3 coding sequence is TGTGCCATCACCACCGGGACTAGCGGGTTCAATGAGCAGTTCTTC. Residues: CAITTGTSGFNEQFF.

This clone was seen a handful of times. The gene calls are TRBV28 and TRBJ1-5; D not resolved. The V gene lost 3 bases and the J gene lost 5 bases, with 11 bases spanning the gap. The CDR3 is 14 residues long. The V gene's germline CDR1 is MDHEN and CDR2 SYDVKM. The CDR3 DNA is TGTGCCAGCAGTTTTACCCAGGATTATCAGCCCCAGCATTTT. Translated, it gives CASSFTQDYQPQHF.

The J gene is TRBJ2-5, the V gene TRBV5-1, with 13 bases aligning to TRBD2. Unmatched junction bases numbered 7, after V lost 4 bases and J lost 4 bases. The germline V gene has CDR1 SGHRS and CDR2 YFSETQ. The CDR3 is made up of 16 amino acids. DNA of the CDR3: TGCGCCAGCAGCCCGCTGACTAGCGGGAGGACAGAGACCCAGTACTTC. Its translation is CASSPLTSGRTETQYF. Combining the CDR3 with reference TRBV5-1 and TRBJ2-5 gives the whole variable domain KAGVTQTPRYLIKTRGQQVTLSCSPISGHRSVSWYQQTPGQGLQFLFEYFSETQRNKGNFPGRFSGRQFSNSRSEMNVSTLELGDSALYLCASSPLTSGRTETQYFGPGTRLLVL.

The chain carries TRBV2 and TRBJ2-2; no clear D gene. V was pared by 5 bases and J by 6 bases, with 13 bases between. This CDR3 has 14 residues. The germline CDR1 and CDR2 sequences are SNHLY and FYNNEI. The CDR3 region has the DNA TGTGCCAGCAGTAGCGTGCGGTGGGCCGGGGAGCTGTTTTTT. Translation gives CASSSVRWAGELFF. Combining the CDR3 with reference TRBV2 and TRBJ2-2 gives the whole variable domain EPEVTQTPSHQVTQMGQEVILRCVPISNHLYFYWYRQILGQKVEFLVSFYNNEISEKSEIFDDQFSVERPDGSNFTLKIRSTKLEDSAMYFCASSSVRWAGELFFGEGSRLTVL.

The V call is TRBV15, the J call TRBJ2-5, with no clear D. The J call may be in error: the DNA end matches TRBJ2-7 better. Germline loops: CDR1 LNHNV, CDR2 YYDKDF (reference sequence). The CDR3 has 15 residues. CDR3 in DNA: TGTGCCACCAGCAGAGTCGTACCGTCCTCCTACGAGCAGTACTTC. Encoded protein: CATSRVVPSSYEQYF.

The chain links TRBV28 to TRBJ1-6; possibly TRBD1 for D (5 bases). Trimming cost V 5 bases and J 14 bases, with 19 bases left between them. CDR3 length equals 14 residues. The germline V gene encodes CDR1 MDHEN and CDR2 SYDVKM. In DNA form, the CDR3 reads TGTGCCAGCAGTACACACCCTTTGGGGCCAACCCTCCACTTT. Translated, it gives CASSTHPLGPTLHF. The complete variable domain, with remaining parts taken from reference TRBV28 and TRBJ1-6, reads DVKVTQSSRYLVKRTGEKVFLECVQDMDHENMFWYRQDPGLGLRLIYFSYDVKMKEKGDIPEGYSVSREKKERFSLILESASTNQTSMYLCASSTHPLGPTLHFGNGTRLTVT.

The chain has TRBV5-1 and TRBJ1-3; 8 positions agree with TRBD1. Trimming removed 0 bases from V and 7 bases from J; junction bases left unmatched: 6. Germline V lookup: CDR1 SGHRS, CDR2 YFSETQ. CDR3 length: 15 amino acids. The CDR3 DNA follows: TGCGCCAGCAGCTTGGCGGGACAGGCACTTAACACCATATATTTT. It specifies CASSLAGQALNTIYF.

V and J are TRBV12-2 and TRBJ1-4; no check of the table's D call, TRBD1, against the DNA was made. TRBV12-2 is termed a pseudogene. The CDR3 covers 20 residues. DNA for the CDR3: TGTGCAAGTCGCTTAGATGCCGGCAGGGGGGCCCTCCCTACGCGCGAAAAACTGTTTTTT. Translation gives CASRLDAGRGALPTREKLFF.

This chain joins TRBV4-3 and TRBJ1-2, with D perhaps matching TRBD1 (6 bases). CDR1 is LGHNA and CDR2 is YSLEER in the germline V gene. The CDR3 contains 14 residues. V lost 1 base to trimming and J lost 5 bases, with 11 bases between them. The CDR3 is CASSQVGQLYGYTF. CDR3 nucleotide sequence: TGCGCCAGCAGCCAAGTTGGACAGCTTTATGGCTACACCTTC.

The J gene is TRBJ2-7, the V gene TRBV7-2; 8 bases are shared with TRBD1. V dropped 4 bases and J dropped 3; count of bases not matched to a gene: 8. The germline gives CDR1 SGHTA, CDR2 FQGNSA. This CDR3 is built from 15 residues. The CDR3 loop is CASSSTGVGSYEQYF. DNA for the CDR3: TGTGCCAGCAGCTCGACAGGGGTAGGGAGCTACGAGCAGTACTTC.

The V and J genes are TRBV9 and TRBJ2-2; TRBD1 agrees at 7 bases. CDR3 length equals 15 residues. Trimming took 2 bases from V and 1 from J; bases not matched to a gene: 2. CDR1 and CDR2 (germline): SGDLS, YYNGEE. CDR3 in DNA: TGTGCCAGCAGCGTGGGACAGCAGAACACCGGGGAGCTGTTTTTT. Its translation: CASSVGQQNTGELFF.

The chain recombines TRBV7-6 with TRBJ2-2; TRBD2 matches at 14 bases. The CDR3 totals 15 residues. V was clipped by 4 bases and J by 6 bases; unmatched bases: 1. Germline loops: CDR1 SGHVS, CDR2 FNYEAQ. Here the CDR3 DNA reads TGTGCCAGCAGCTCGGGACTAGCGGGAGCCGGGGAGCTGTTTTTT. Encoded protein: CASSSGLAGAGELFF.

As concerns this clone: The sample carries other DNA sequences with the same CDR3. The gene calls are TRBV19 and TRBJ1-6; tentatively, D is TRBD1 (6 bases). The V end was cut by 5 bases, the J end by 10 bases, with 15 bases between. The CDR3 is made up of 14 amino acids. Germline V lookup: CDR1 LNHDA, CDR2 SQIVND (reference sequence). The CDR3 region is CASSPQGGQSPLHF. CDR3 DNA: TGTGCCAGTAGTCCCCAAGGGGGTCAGTCACCCCTCCACTTT. The whole variable domain, filled in from reference TRBV19 and TRBJ1-6, reads DGGITQSPKYLFRKEGQNVTLSCEQNLNHDAMYWYRQDPGQGLRLIYYSQIVNDFQKGDIAEGYSVSREKKESFPLTVTSAQKNPTAFYLCASSPQGGQSPLHFGNGTRLTVT.

The chain employs TRBV7-6 and TRBJ2-5, with 8 bases matching TRBD2. This CDR3 spans 17 amino acids. Per the germline V gene, CDR1 is SGHVS and CDR2 is FNYEAQ. Trimming removed 1 base from V and 4 bases from J; junction bases left unmatched: 11. The CDR3 sequence is CASSLVGQRGLGETQYF. As DNA, the CDR3 is TGTGCCAGCAGCTTAGTAGGCCAGCGGGGGTTGGGAGAGACCCAGTACTTC.

The CDR3 region has the DNA TGCGCCAGCAGCTTGAGCGGAGTCACAGATACGCAGTATTTT. It specifies CASSLSGVTDTQYF. The rearrangement links TRBV5-1 to TRBJ2-3; the D gene is possibly TRBD2 (5 bases). Per germline, CDR1 SGHRS and CDR2 YFSETQ. V lost 1 base and J 2 bases, leaving 8 bases between the germline ends. There are 14 residues in the CDR3. The full variable domain, with the rest looked up from reference TRBV5-1 and TRBJ2-3, is KAGVTQTPRYLIKTRGQQVTLSCSPISGHRSVSWYQQTPGQGLQFLFEYFSETQRNKGNFPGRFSGRQFSNSRSEMNVSTLELGDSALYLCASSLSGVTDTQYFGPGTRLTVL.

This chain uses TRBV5-1 with TRBJ1-1; D is unresolved. Trimming pared 4 bases from V and 1 base from J, leaving 8 bases between. The CDR3 length is 13 residues. In germline, CDR1 is SGHRS, CDR2 YFSETQ. The CDR3 is CASSNLGNTEAFF. CDR3 bases: TGCGCCAGCAGCAACCTCGGGAACACTGAAGCTTTCTTT.

This chain links TRBV5-4 with TRBJ1-2; D perhaps matches TRBD1 (5 bases). CDR3 length: 12 amino acids. Trimming took off 1 base at V and 8 bases at J, with 9 bases between the two ends. Germline V gives CDR1 SGHNT, CDR2 YYREEE (reference sequence). CDR3 bases: TGTGCCAGCAGCTTGTCAGGGCTAGGCTACACCTTC. This translates into CASSLSGLGYTF.

V usage is TRBV7-7 and J usage is TRBJ2-3; TRBD1 agrees at 10 bases. J was trimmed by 5 bases and V by 4 bases; bases with no gene match: 6. This CDR3 is 15 amino acids long. From germline, CDR1 is SSHAT and CDR2 FNYEAQ (reference sequence). CDR3 in DNA: TGTGCCAGCAGCTCCGGACAGGGGGGGGTAGATACGCAGTATTTT. Translating gives CASSSGQGGVDTQYF.